Presented here are 9 T cell receptor beta chains from one specimen sequenced in a study of PD-L1 blockade in urothelial cancer. Profiling relied on immunoSEQ multiplex PCR, and the TCRdb table lists in-frame clones only, not all of them. The sample yields 75,000 to 90,000 clones, 82% seen once. The specimen was PBMCs, collected around atezolizumab (anti-PD-L1) treatment. The source is a man in his 70s with urothelial cancer.

The CDR3, as DNA: TGTGCCAGCAGTCCACAGGAAGGCGCCTACACCTTC. This translates into CASSPQEGAYTF. The chain is built from TRBV6-5 and TRBJ1-2; D possibly corresponds to TRBD1 (5 bases). The CDR3 is 12 residues long. V was pared by 5 bases and J by 10 bases, with 14 bases between. CDR1 is MNHEY and CDR2 is SVGAGI in the germline V gene.

This chain links TRBV7-9 with TRBJ2-1; 14 nucleotides match TRBD2. The germline CDR1 and CDR2 sequences are SEHNR and FQNEAQ (reference sequence). The CDR3 contains 16 residues. V was pared by 1 base and J by 8 bases, with 4 bases of the junction left unmatched. The CDR3 DNA reads TGTGCCAGCAGCTTAGACGGACTAGCGGGAGGAGATGAGCAGTTCTTC. Amino acids: CASSLDGLAGGDEQFF.

V gene TRBV11-2 combines with J gene TRBJ1-1, with D perhaps TRBD1 (5 bases). This CDR3 has 15 amino acids. V lost 5 bases and J 0 bases, leaving 13 bases between the germline ends. Germline V gene data show CDR1 as SGHAT and CDR2 as FQNNGV. In DNA, the CDR3 is TGTGCCAGCAGCCTCTCAGACAGCATGAACACTGAAGCTTTCTTT. Encoded protein: CASSLSDSMNTEAFF.

This clone was detected a few times. This chain joins TRBV6-1 and TRBJ1-3; perhaps TRBD1 as D (5 bases). Germline-derived CDR1 and CDR2 are MNHNS and SASEGT. CDR3 length: 13 amino acids. The ends were cut back, 7 bases at V and 7 bases at J, with 14 bases in the middle. CDR3 in amino acids: CASTRDLANTIYF. CDR3 bases: TGTGCCAGCACCAGGGATCTCGCCAACACCATATATTTT.

This chain uses TRBV7-9 with TRBJ1-1; TRBD1 might be the D (5 bases). The germline V gene has CDR1 SEHNR and CDR2 FQNEAQ (reference sequence). The length of the CDR3 is 13 residues. V dropped 5 bases and J dropped 0 bases, with 7 bases sitting between them. CDR3: CASSRTLNTEAFF. The CDR3 nucleotides are TGTGCCAGCAGCAGGACACTGAACACTGAAGCTTTCTTT.

The chain links TRBV28 to TRBJ2-7; 8 positions match TRBD1. With V trimmed by 4 bases and J by 6 bases, 2 bases remained unmatched. The germline CDR1 and CDR2 sequences are MDHEN and SYDVKM. The CDR3 length is 12 residues. Here the CDR3 DNA reads TGTGCCAGCAGTTCAGGGGGCGGCGAGCAGTACTTC. Its protein is CASSSGGGEQYF.

The rearrangement links TRBV13 to TRBJ2-7, with 7 positions matching TRBD1. Trimming at V came to 8 bases and at J to 6 bases, leaving 10 bases not matched to a gene. The CDR3 is 13 residues long. In germline, CDR1 is PRHDT, CDR2 FYEKMQ (reference sequence). The CDR3 loop is CASVRTGESEQYF. In DNA form, the CDR3 reads TGTGCCAGCGTACGAACAGGGGAGAGCGAGCAGTACTTC.

The chain uses TRBV6-1 and TRBJ1-2; D may be TRBD1 (5 bases). The CDR3 contains 13 residues. V was cut by 5 bases and J by 2 bases, with 9 bases left in between. CDR1 is MNHNS, CDR2 SASEGT, per germline. The CDR3 DNA follows: TGTGCCAGCAGTAAGGACAACAACTATGGCTACACCTTC. Translation: CASSKDNNYGYTF.

This rearrangement joins TRBV11-3 to TRBJ2-2; D may be TRBD1 (6 bases). From germline, CDR1 is SGHNT and CDR2 YENEEA. Trimming removed 3 bases from V and 5 bases from J, with 19 bases in between. There are 17 residues in the CDR3. In nucleotides, the CDR3 is TGTGCCAGCAGCTTCTTCGCGACAGGCTCATTTACCGGGGAGCTGTTTTTT. As protein: CASSFFATGSFTGELFF.